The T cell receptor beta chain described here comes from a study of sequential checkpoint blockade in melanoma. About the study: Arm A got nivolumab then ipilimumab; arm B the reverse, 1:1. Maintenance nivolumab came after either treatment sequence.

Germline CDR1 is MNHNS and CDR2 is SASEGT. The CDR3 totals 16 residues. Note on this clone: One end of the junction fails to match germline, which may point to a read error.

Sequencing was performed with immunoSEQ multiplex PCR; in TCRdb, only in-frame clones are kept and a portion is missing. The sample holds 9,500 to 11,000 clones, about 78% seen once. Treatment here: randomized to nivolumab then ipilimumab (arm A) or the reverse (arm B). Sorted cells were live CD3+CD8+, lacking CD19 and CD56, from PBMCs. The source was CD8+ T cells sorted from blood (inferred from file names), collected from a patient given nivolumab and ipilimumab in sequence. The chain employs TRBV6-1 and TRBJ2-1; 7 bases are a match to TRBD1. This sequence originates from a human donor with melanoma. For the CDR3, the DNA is TGTGCCAGCAGCGAAGACGACAGGGTAGGGAGCGATGAGCAGTTCTTC. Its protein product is CASSEDDRVGSDEQFF.